A single sample is the source of the 20 T cell receptor beta chains below, sequenced in a study of T cells after yellow fever vaccination. TCRdb processed the 5' RACE reads anew with MiXCR; each CDR3 protein has one entry. Here the sample spans 250,000 to 350,000 distinct CDR3 sequences, 6.8% being singletons. Sequenced here: PBMCs, sampled about 41 days after the first yellow fever vaccination. All receptors derive from a man aged 18 to 30 who received the YFV17D yellow fever vaccine.

This clonotype was observed many times. The DNA of the CDR3 is TGTGCCAGCACCCGGGACAGGGGGGGGTCGGGAGGCTACGAGCAGTACGTC. Translation: CASTRDRGGSGGYEQYV. The chain employs TRBV6-1 and TRBJ2-7, with TRBD1 identical over 11 bases. The length of the CDR3 is 17 residues. CDR1 is MNHNS and CDR2 is SASEGT in the germline V gene. Germline trimming cut 7 bases from V and 3 bases from J; bases unmatched to any gene: 14.

This clonotype was seen a handful of times. The rearrangement joins TRBV18 to TRBJ2-5; weak D call: TRBD2 (5 bases). V was cut by 3 bases and J by 3 bases, with 11 bases left in between. The CDR3 length is 14 residues. From germline, CDR1 is KGHSH and CDR2 LQKENI. The CDR3 reads CASSPDSGKETQYF. CDR3 DNA: TGTGCCAGCTCACCTGATTCGGGAAAAGAGACCCAGTACTTC. Full variable domain (outside the CDR3, taken from reference TRBV18 and TRBJ2-5): NAGVMQNPRHLVRRRGQEARLRCSPMKGHSHVYWYRQLPEEGLKFMVYLQKENIIDESGMPKERFSAEFPKEGPSILRIQQVVRGDSAAYFCASSPDSGKETQYFGPGTRLLVL.

This clonotype was seen ten or more times. The chain couples TRBV6-1 to TRBJ2-7; D perhaps matches TRBD2 (7 bases). The germline gives CDR1 MNHNS, CDR2 SASEGT. The CDR3 is 14 amino acids. V was trimmed by 6 bases and J by 2 bases, leaving 14 bases between them. The CDR3 is CASSLAGGPYEQYF. As DNA, the CDR3 is TGTGCCAGCAGCTTAGCCGGGGGGCCCTACGAGCAGTACTTC.

The chain has TRBV20-1 and TRBJ2-3; TRBD2 aligns across 7 bases. V was clipped by 3 bases and J by 1 base; unmatched bases: 4. Germline CDR1 reads DFQATT; CDR2 reads SNEGSKA (reference sequence). The CDR3 totals 14 residues. CDR3 in amino acids: CSASSGGGTDTQYF. Written as DNA, the CDR3 is TGCAGTGCTAGTTCTGGGGGGGGCACAGATACGCAGTATTTT.

V gene TRBV9 combines with J gene TRBJ1-1; D not certain. Trimming pared 4 bases from V and 1 base from J, leaving 11 bases between. The germline V gene encodes CDR1 SGDLS and CDR2 YYNGEE. This CDR3 has 14 residues. This CDR3 reads CASSKRTGNTEAFF. The CDR3 region has the DNA TGTGCCAGCAGCAAGCGGACGGGGAACACTGAAGCTTTCTTT.

V is TRBV28 and J is TRBJ1-2; D uncertain. V was clipped by 2 bases and J by 6 bases, with 10 bases between them. CDR3 length: 13 amino acids. The germline V gene encodes CDR1 MDHEN and CDR2 SYDVKM. This chain's CDR3 is CASSLGWQDGYTF. CDR3 coding DNA: TGTGCCAGCAGTTTAGGGTGGCAGGATGGCTACACCTTC.

The chain has TRBV7-2 and TRBJ1-1; no clear D. The CDR3 is 14 amino acids. V shed 2 bases and J shed 6 bases, with 13 bases lying between them. Germline V gene lookup returns CDR1 SGHTA and CDR2 FQGNSA. CDR3 amino acids: CASSLIWLSAEAFF. The CDR3 region has the DNA TGTGCCAGCAGCTTAATTTGGCTTAGCGCTGAAGCTTTCTTT. Using reference TRBV7-2 and TRBJ1-1 for the parts outside the CDR3, the full variable domain is GAGVSQSPSNKVTEKGKDVELRCDPISGHTALYWYRQSLGQGLEFLIYFQGNSAPDKSGLPSDRFSAERTGGSVSTLTIQRTQQEDSAVYLCASSLIWLSAEAFFGQGTRLTVV.

The table lists this clonotype with many counts. This chain uses TRBV12-3 or TRBV12-4 with TRBJ2-1; D is perhaps TRBD2 (6 bases). The CDR3 covers 14 residues. V lost 3 bases and J lost 4, with 10 bases in between. CDR3 nucleotides: TGTGCCAGCAGTTTTGGGACTGTATACAATGAGCAGTTCTTC. Its translation is CASSFGTVYNEQFF.

The V and J genes are TRBV20-1 and TRBJ2-3, with TRBD2 matching over 9 bases. V was clipped by 3 bases and J by 5 bases; unmatched bases: 6. This CDR3 spans 14 amino acids. Germline values: CDR1 DFQATT, CDR2 SNEGSKA (reference sequence). The CDR3 spells CSARRGLAGDTQYF. CDR3 DNA: TGCAGTGCTAGGCGGGGACTAGCTGGAGATACGCAGTATTTT.

This clonotype appeared a few times. This chain uses TRBV2 with TRBJ2-7, with D perhaps matching TRBD1 (6 bases). This CDR3 region has 13 residues. Trimming removed 8 bases from V and 3 bases from J, with 14 bases in between. Germline CDR1 SNHLY, CDR2 FYNNEI. CDR3 amino acids: CASLGQHLYEQYF. In DNA, the CDR3 is TGTGCCAGCCTGGGACAACACCTCTACGAGCAGTACTTC.

The chain couples TRBV5-1 to TRBJ1-1; D is uncertain. Trimming stripped 0 bases from V and 1 base from J, with 10 bases between. CDR1 is SGHRS and CDR2 is YFSETQ in the germline V gene. The CDR3 runs to 15 residues. CDR3 DNA: TGCGCCAGCAGCTTGGCCGGGTCCCCGAACACTGAAGCTTTCTTT. Translating it yields CASSLAGSPNTEAFF.

Only a few counts were recorded for this clonotype. The rearrangement joins TRBV7-3 to TRBJ2-7; 8 bases agree with TRBD1. The V gene end was trimmed by 4 bases and the J gene end by 3 bases; junction bases not matched to a gene: 14. This CDR3 spans 17 amino acids. Germline values: CDR1 SGHTA, CDR2 FQGTGA. The CDR3 loop is CASSSLVPGQEFYEQYV. The CDR3 coding sequence is TGTGCCAGCAGCTCGTTAGTCCCGGGACAGGAGTTCTACGAGCAGTACGTC.

In the case of this clonotype: One end of the junction varies from germline; a read error may be responsible. The chain uses TRBV20-1 and TRBJ2-5; D perhaps matches TRBD1 (5 bases). CDR1 and CDR2 from the germline V gene are DFQATT and SNEGSKA (reference sequence). The CDR3 consists of 16 residues. The DNA for the CDR3 is TGCAGTGCAAGAGATCTTGGGGCCTCCCACCAAGAGACCCAGTACTTC. This sequence encodes CSARDLGASHQETQYF.

The J gene is TRBJ1-3, the V gene TRBV25-1; no firm D call. Trimming left V 6 bases short and J 4 bases short, with 10 bases between. The germline V gene encodes CDR1 MGHDK and CDR2 SYGVNS. The CDR3 sequence is 13 residues long. CDR3 sequence reads: CASSDIAGNTIYF. CDR3 coding DNA: TGTGCCAGCAGCGACATCGCCGGAAACACCATATATTTT.

V gene TRBV7-2 combines with J gene TRBJ1-1, with D hard to call. Looked up from germline, CDR1 is SGHTA and CDR2 is FQGNSA. The V end lost 1 base, the J end lost 10 bases, and 10 bases lay between the germline ends. This CDR3 contains 12 residues. CDR3 loop: CASSLGPNRAFF. The CDR3 DNA sequence: TGTGCCAGCAGCTTAGGGCCCAACAGAGCTTTCTTT.

In this sample, this clonotype turned up a few times. The V and J genes are TRBV28 and TRBJ2-1, with D unresolved. From germline, CDR1 is MDHEN and CDR2 SYDVKM. The CDR3 totals 14 residues. Trimming took 5 bases from V and 4 from J, leaving 12 bases between them. The CDR3 here is CASSRSEPYNEQFF. CDR3 sequence (DNA): TGTGCCAGCAGTCGGTCCGAGCCATACAATGAGCAGTTCTTC.

The chain joins TRBV7-2 to TRBJ2-7; D remains ambiguous. Trimming removed 1 base from V and 4 bases from J, with 8 bases in between. CDR3 length equals 13 residues. The germline CDR1 and CDR2 sequences are SGHTA and FQGNSA. CDR3: CASSLGPRYEQYF. The CDR3 DNA follows: TGTGCCAGCAGCTTAGGGCCTAGATACGAGCAGTACTTC.

This clonotype has a handful of counts. The gene calls are TRBV30 and TRBJ2-3, with D unclear. V was clipped by 2 bases and J by 6 bases, with 6 bases between them. The CDR3 extends over 11 amino acids. CDR1 is GTSNPN, CDR2 SVGIG, per germline (reference sequence). CDR3 sequence reads: CAWSPQDTQYF. CDR3 in DNA: TGTGCCTGGAGTCCCCAGGATACGCAGTATTTT.

The chain joins TRBV19 to TRBJ1-5; D unclear. The germline CDR1 and CDR2 sequences are LNHDA and SQIVND (reference sequence). This CDR3 region has 14 residues. Trimming removed 5 bases at V and 3 bases at J, with 11 bases between. DNA for the CDR3: TGTGCCAGTAGTCCTCTGGGTTTCAATCAGCCCCAGCATTTT. Translation: CASSPLGFNQPQHF.

CDR3 DNA sequence: TGTGCCAGCAGCTTCCCTACAGGGACTAGCGGGTACGAGCAGTACTTC. Translation: CASSFPTGTSGYEQYF. V usage is TRBV7-9 and J usage is TRBJ2-7; 12 nucleotides agree with TRBD2. The CDR3 extends over 16 amino acids. Trimming cost V 3 bases and J 4 bases; bases outside gene matches: 7. Germline V CDR1 and CDR2: SEHNR, FQNEAQ (reference sequence).